These 29 T cell receptor beta chains originate from one sample sequenced in a study of CD8 T cells in Susac syndrome. cDNA came from about 0.5 to 1 ug RNA primed by random hexamers. TCRdb fed the immunoSEQ multiplex PCR reads into MiXCR, producing one record per CDR3 protein. The table includes fewer than 350,000 distinct CDR3 sequences, around nine tenths detected once. Sequenced sample: CD8+ T cells from PBMCs. Every receptor here comes from a human donor with multiple sclerosis.

This clonotype was seen only once. This chain uses TRBV7-2 with TRBJ1-5; maybe TRBD1 (6 bases). The V end lost 8 bases, the J end lost 0 bases, and 8 bases lay between the germline ends. The CDR3 is 13 amino acids. The germline V gene encodes CDR1 SGHTA and CDR2 FQGNSA. CDR3 sequence (DNA): TGTGCCAGCGGGGACAATAGCAATCAGCCCCAGCATTTT. Translation: CASGDNSNQPQHF.

This clonotype was seen only a few times. The gene calls are TRBV30 and TRBJ2-7, with 7 bases matching TRBD2. The germline CDR1 and CDR2 sequences are GTSNPN and SVGIG (reference sequence). V shed 4 bases and J 3 bases; nucleotides not matched to a gene: 6. The CDR3 has 13 amino acids. Written as DNA, the CDR3 is TGTGCCTGGATGGGGAGGGCGGGCTACGAGCAGTACTTC. It encodes CAWMGRAGYEQYF.

The gene calls are TRBV29-1 and TRBJ2-3; D is possibly TRBD1 (5 bases). Germline V gene lookup returns CDR1 SQVTM and CDR2 ANQGSEA. V was pared by 3 bases and J by 3 bases, with 10 bases between. The CDR3 is made up of 13 amino acids. CDR3 region: CSVEGPMTDTQYF. The CDR3 DNA reads as TGCAGCGTTGAGGGGCCCATGACAGATACGCAGTATTTT.

The chain uses TRBV27 and TRBJ2-5; D may correspond to TRBD1 or TRBD2 (6 bases each). The length of the CDR3 is 13 residues. CDR1 is MNHEY and CDR2 is SMNVEV in the germline V gene (reference sequence). Between the trimmed V and J ends, which lost 2 bases and 9 bases, there was a span of 13 bases. This chain's CDR3 is CASSLGLKGAQYF. CDR3 bases: TGTGCCAGCAGTTTAGGACTAAAGGGGGCCCAGTACTTC.

Only one count was recorded for this clonotype. The chain combines TRBV29-1 with TRBJ2-7, with D perhaps TRBD1 (6 bases). The germline gives CDR1 SQVTM, CDR2 ANQGSEA. CDR3 length equals 13 residues. V lost 4 bases to trimming and J lost 3 bases, with 13 bases between them. The CDR3 protein is CSVVEGHSYEQYF. DNA of the CDR3: TGCAGCGTTGTAGAGGGACACAGCTACGAGCAGTACTTC.

This rearrangement joins TRBV15 to TRBJ2-3; maybe TRBD1 (6 bases). The germline V gene encodes CDR1 LNHNV and CDR2 YYDKDF (reference sequence). V dropped 0 bases and J dropped 0 bases, with 19 bases sitting between them. This CDR3 has 19 residues. This chain's CDR3 is CATSRDGLNRVLSTDTQYF. Written as DNA, the CDR3 is TGTGCCACCAGCAGAGATGGGCTTAACAGGGTTTTGAGCACAGATACGCAGTATTTT.

V and J are TRBV6-2 or TRBV6-3 and TRBJ2-3; 7 bases fit TRBD2. Germline V gene sequence: CDR1 MNHEY, CDR2 SVGEGT. J gave up 6 bases and V 5 bases, and 8 bases lay outside the gene matches. This CDR3 is built from 14 residues. As DNA, the CDR3 is TGTGCCAGCAGTACGGCGAGCGGGGTGGATACGCAGTATTTT. It yields the protein CASSTASGVDTQYF.

The rearrangement uses TRBV2 and TRBJ2-5, with TRBD2 matching over 10 bases. From germline, CDR1 is SNHLY and CDR2 FYNNEI. V was clipped by 1 base and J by 7 bases; unmatched bases: 9. The CDR3 covers 16 residues. CDR3 sequence reads: CASSEGSGGVARTQYF. The CDR3 bases are TGTGCCAGCAGTGAAGGCAGCGGGGGGGTTGCACGGACCCAGTACTTC.

This chain links TRBV20-1 with TRBJ2-2; 11 positions agree with TRBD2. V lost 0 bases to trimming and J lost 1 base; unmatched junction nucleotides: 7. Germline loops: CDR1 DFQATT, CDR2 SNEGSKA (reference sequence). The CDR3 has 18 amino acids. The CDR3 DNA reads as TGCAGTGCTAGAGATCCCGCTAGCGGGGGGCTGAACACCGGGGAGCTGTTTTTT. Translating gives CSARDPASGGLNTGELFF.

The chain joins TRBV5-5 to TRBJ2-1; 8 positions agree with TRBD1. The CDR3 runs 15 residues. Germline V gene sequence: CDR1 SGHKS, CDR2 YYEKEE (reference sequence). V was pared by 0 bases and J by 6 bases, with 5 bases of the junction left unmatched. This CDR3 reads CASSLGQGSINEQFF. The CDR3 DNA sequence: TGTGCCAGCAGCTTGGGACAGGGGTCGATCAATGAGCAGTTCTTC. The full variable domain, in which reference TRBV5-5 and TRBJ2-1 provide the parts outside the CDR3, is DAGVTQSPTHLIKTRGQQVTLRCSPISGHKSVSWYQQVLGQGPQFIFQYYEKEERGRGNFPDRFSARQFPNYSSELNVNALLLGDSALYLCASSLGQGSINEQFFGPGTRLTVL.

The chain carries TRBV20-1 and TRBJ2-7, with D perhaps TRBD1 or TRBD2 (5 bases each). The CDR3 consists of 14 residues. CDR1 and CDR2 (germline): DFQATT, SNEGSKA (reference sequence). Trimming left V 6 bases short and J 3 bases short, with 18 bases between. The CDR3: CSAPQERGLYEQYF. The CDR3 DNA is TGCAGTGCGCCACAGGAGAGGGGCCTCTACGAGCAGTACTTC.

The chain carries TRBV29-1 and TRBJ1-1; a possible D gene is TRBD1 (6 bases). The CDR3 sequence is 14 residues long. The V end lost 3 bases, the J end lost 0 bases, and 11 bases lay between the germline ends. Germline CDR1 reads SQVTM; CDR2 reads ANQGSEA. Written as DNA, the CDR3 is TGCAGCGTTGAGGGGGGCCCAATGAACACTGAAGCTTTCTTT. Amino acids: CSVEGGPMNTEAFF.

The chain joins TRBV13 to TRBJ2-5; possible D gene TRBD1, 6 bases. Germline V lookup: CDR1 PRHDT, CDR2 FYEKMQ (reference sequence). This CDR3 spans 14 amino acids. V was shortened by 7 bases and J by 2 bases, with 14 bases between the two germline ends. The DNA for the CDR3 is TGTGCCAGCACCCTGGGACACTCGCAAGAGACCCAGTACTTC. Translating it yields CASTLGHSQETQYF.

The V call is TRBV27, the J call TRBJ1-3, with D hard to call. CDR1 and CDR2 (germline): MNHEY, SMNVEV (reference sequence). CDR3 size: 14 residues. V lost 6 bases and J lost 0, with 9 bases in between. CDR3 DNA sequence: TGTGCCAGCAGCTACCGGTACTCTGGAAACACCATATATTTT. It encodes CASSYRYSGNTIYF.

The chain employs TRBV6-2 or TRBV6-3 and TRBJ2-1, with a possible D match to TRBD2 (6 bases). The V gene's germline CDR1 is MNHEY and CDR2 SVGEGT. Trimming removed 2 bases from V and 2 bases from J, with 13 bases in between. The CDR3 is 16 residues long. CDR3 loop: CASSYQPGRTYNEQFF. The CDR3 DNA follows: TGTGCCAGCAGTTACCAGCCCGGGAGAACCTACAATGAGCAGTTCTTC.

The chain has TRBV3-1 and TRBJ2-7, with 9 bases that match TRBD2. The V gene's germline CDR1 is LGHDT and CDR2 YNNKEL (reference sequence). Germline trimming cut 3 bases from V and 6 bases from J; bases unmatched to any gene: 12. This CDR3 has 16 residues. In DNA form, the CDR3 reads TGTGCCAGCAGCCATGCTGCGGGAGGGAATTGGCTCGAGCAGTACTTC. Translating gives CASSHAAGGNWLEQYF.

The V gene is TRBV25-1, the J gene TRBJ2-2; D is uncertain. The CDR3 has 12 amino acids. Germline V CDR1 and CDR2: MGHDK, SYGVNS. Deletions cut 4 bases from V and 4 bases from J, with 4 bases between. This chain's CDR3 is CASSGSTGELFF. The CDR3 DNA follows: TGTGCCAGCAGTGGCAGCACCGGGGAGCTGTTTTTT. The entire variable domain, with the rest obtained from reference TRBV25-1 and TRBJ2-2, is as follows: EADIYQTPRYLVIGTGKKITLECSQTMGHDKMYWYQQDPGMELHLIHYSYGVNSTEKGDLSSESTVSRIRTEHFPLTLESARPSHTSQYLCASSGSTGELFFGEGSRLTVL.

V gene TRBV7-3 combines with J gene TRBJ2-1; 11 nucleotides align to TRBD2. The junction had 1 base not matched to a gene; V was cut back by 3 bases and J by 0 bases. This CDR3 is built from 16 residues. Germline V gene sequence: CDR1 SGHTA, CDR2 FQGTGA. CDR3: CASSFSGRVSYNEQFF. The DNA for the CDR3 is TGTGCCAGCAGCTTTAGCGGGAGGGTCTCCTACAATGAGCAGTTCTTC.

The gene calls are TRBV4-3 and TRBJ1-5; maybe TRBD1 (5 bases). The germline CDR1 and CDR2 sequences are LGHNA and YSLEER. The CDR3 is 15 residues long. Between the trimmed V and J ends, which lost 0 bases and 7 bases, there was a span of 13 bases. The CDR3 spells CASSQEGMGGQPQHF. CDR3 DNA: TGCGCCAGCAGCCAAGAGGGGATGGGGGGACAGCCCCAGCATTTT.

The V gene is TRBV30, the J gene TRBJ2-1, with TRBD1 identical over 9 bases. This CDR3 region has 15 residues. Germline values: CDR1 GTSNPN, CDR2 SVGIG (reference sequence). The trim removed 2 bases at V and 10 bases at J, leaving 12 bases unmatched. The CDR3 nucleotides read TGTGCCTGGAGTTACGGACAGGGGCGGAAAATGGAGCAGTTCTTC. Protein sequence: CAWSYGQGRKMEQFF.

This rearrangement joins TRBV27 to TRBJ1-3; D gene uncertain. CDR3 length: 14 residues. V lost 3 bases and J lost 6, with 12 bases in between. Germline V gene lookup returns CDR1 MNHEY and CDR2 SMNVEV (reference sequence). The CDR3 sequence: CASSFTALSNTIYF. The CDR3 bases are TGTGCCAGCAGTTTTACAGCTCTCTCAAACACCATATATTTT.

This clonotype occurred once. The genes are TRBV28 and TRBJ2-7; perhaps D is TRBD1 or TRBD2 (6 bases each). With 4 bases removed from V and 1 base from J, the gap between germline ends came to 14 bases. The germline V gene has CDR1 MDHEN and CDR2 SYDVKM. The CDR3 spans 15 residues. CDR3 bases: TGTGCCAGCAGTTGGCGGGGACACCTATCCTACGAGCAGTACTTC. Residues: CASSWRGHLSYEQYF.

The rearrangement joins TRBV6-6 to TRBJ2-2; no definite D call. The CDR3 covers 15 residues. Germline V gene lookup returns CDR1 MNHNY and CDR2 SVGAGI (reference sequence). Trimming shortened V by 6 bases and J by 6 bases, and 17 bases separated the two germline ends. CDR3 DNA: TGTGCCAGCAGGAGCGACGTGTGGAGAGCCGGGGAGCTGTTTTTT. It is translated as CASRSDVWRAGELFF.

This clonotype has just a few counts. V usage is TRBV3-1 and J usage is TRBJ2-5, with D perhaps matching TRBD1 or TRBD2 (5 bases each). CDR1 is LGHDT and CDR2 is YNNKEL in the germline V gene (reference sequence). V was cut by 1 base and J by 3 bases, with 6 bases left in between. The length of the CDR3 is 13 residues. This CDR3 is CASSQGGEETQYF. The DNA of the CDR3 is TGTGCCAGCAGCCAAGGAGGGGAAGAGACCCAGTACTTC.

The rearrangement uses TRBV2 and TRBJ2-2; TRBD1 matches 10 bases. Looked up from germline, CDR1 is SNHLY and CDR2 is FYNNEI. Germline trimming cut 5 bases from V and 4 bases from J; bases unmatched to any gene: 7. The CDR3 spans 16 residues. CDR3 DNA: TGTGCCAGCAGTTCGTCCGGGACAGGGGTCACCGGGGAGCTGTTTTTT. The encoded protein is CASSSSGTGVTGELFF.

The chain has TRBV3-1 and TRBJ2-7; 9 bases are a match to TRBD2. V lost 4 bases and J lost 0; bases outside the gene matches: 7. Germline CDR1 LGHDT, CDR2 YNNKEL (reference sequence). The CDR3 extends over 16 amino acids. CDR3 bases: TGTGCCAGCAGCCTCAAGCGGGAGGCTTCCTCCTACGAGCAGTACTTC. It specifies CASSLKREASSYEQYF.

The V gene is TRBV11-2, the J gene TRBJ1-3; D not resolved. This CDR3 spans 15 amino acids. Trimming took 0 bases from V and 1 from J, leaving 7 bases between them. Germline V CDR1 and CDR2: SGHAT, FQNNGV. The CDR3 sequence: CASSLEMLSGNTIYF. In nucleotides, the CDR3 is TGTGCCAGCAGCTTAGAAATGCTTTCTGGAAACACCATATATTTT.

The chain employs TRBV27 and TRBJ1-1; D is perhaps TRBD1 (5 bases). Per germline, CDR1 MNHEY and CDR2 SMNVEV (reference sequence). Deletions cut 10 bases from V and 1 base from J, with 7 bases between. The CDR3 is made up of 11 amino acids. DNA of the CDR3: TGTGCCACGGGGCCGAACACTGAAGCTTTCTTT. Translating gives CATGPNTEAFF.

V and J are TRBV10-3 and TRBJ2-1; 11 positions match TRBD2. The junction had 7 bases not matched to a gene; V was cut back by 3 bases and J by 0 bases. This CDR3 comprises 18 residues. Per the germline V gene, CDR1 is ENHRY and CDR2 is SYGVKD. The CDR3: CAISDLAGGPSSYNEQFF. CDR3 nucleotide sequence: TGTGCCATCAGTGACCTAGCGGGGGGACCGAGCTCCTACAATGAGCAGTTCTTC.